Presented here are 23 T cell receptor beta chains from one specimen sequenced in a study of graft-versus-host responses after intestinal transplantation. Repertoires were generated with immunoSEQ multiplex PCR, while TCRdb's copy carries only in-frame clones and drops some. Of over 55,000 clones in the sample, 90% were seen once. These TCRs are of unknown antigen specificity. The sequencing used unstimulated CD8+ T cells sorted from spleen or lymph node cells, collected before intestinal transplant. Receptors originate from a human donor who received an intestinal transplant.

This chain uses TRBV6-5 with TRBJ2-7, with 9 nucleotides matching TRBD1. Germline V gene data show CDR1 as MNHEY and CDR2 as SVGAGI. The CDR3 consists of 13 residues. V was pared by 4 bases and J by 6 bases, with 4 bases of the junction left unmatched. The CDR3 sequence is CASSSTTGGEQYF. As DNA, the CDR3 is TGTGCCAGCAGTTCCACGACAGGGGGCGAGCAGTACTTC.

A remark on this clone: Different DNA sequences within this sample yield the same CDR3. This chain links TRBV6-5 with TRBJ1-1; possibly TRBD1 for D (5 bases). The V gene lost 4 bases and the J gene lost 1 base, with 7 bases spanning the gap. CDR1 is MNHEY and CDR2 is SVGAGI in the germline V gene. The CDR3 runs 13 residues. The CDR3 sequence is CASSSDRNTEAFF. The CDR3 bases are TGTGCCAGCAGTTCTGACAGGAACACTGAAGCTTTCTTT.

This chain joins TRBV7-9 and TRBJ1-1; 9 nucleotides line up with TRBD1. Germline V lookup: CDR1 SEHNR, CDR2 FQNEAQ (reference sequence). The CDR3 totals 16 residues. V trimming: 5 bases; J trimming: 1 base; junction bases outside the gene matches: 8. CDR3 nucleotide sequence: TGTGCCAGCAGCAAACAGGGGGCAGGTCGGAACACTGAAGCTTTCTTT. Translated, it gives CASSKQGAGRNTEAFF.

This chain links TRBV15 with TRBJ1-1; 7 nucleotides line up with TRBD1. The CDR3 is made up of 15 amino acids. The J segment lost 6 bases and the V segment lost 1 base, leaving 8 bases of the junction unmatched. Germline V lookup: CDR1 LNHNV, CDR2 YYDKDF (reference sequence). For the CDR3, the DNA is TGTGCCACCAGCAGAGGACAGGGAGGATCCCCTGAAGCTTTCTTT. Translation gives CATSRGQGGSPEAFF.

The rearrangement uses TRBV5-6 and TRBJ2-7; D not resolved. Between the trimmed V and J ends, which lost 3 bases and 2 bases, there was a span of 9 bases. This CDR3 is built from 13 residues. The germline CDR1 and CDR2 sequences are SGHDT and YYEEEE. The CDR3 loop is CASSSQFTYEQYF. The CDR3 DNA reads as TGTGCCAGCAGCTCGCAGTTTACCTACGAGCAGTACTTC.

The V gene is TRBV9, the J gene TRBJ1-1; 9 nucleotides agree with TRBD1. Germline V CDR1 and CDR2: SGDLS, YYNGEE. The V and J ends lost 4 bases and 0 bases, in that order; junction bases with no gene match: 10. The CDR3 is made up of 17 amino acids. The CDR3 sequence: CASSTNRGRTMNTEAFF. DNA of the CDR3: TGTGCCAGCAGCACAAACAGGGGGCGAACCATGAACACTGAAGCTTTCTTT.

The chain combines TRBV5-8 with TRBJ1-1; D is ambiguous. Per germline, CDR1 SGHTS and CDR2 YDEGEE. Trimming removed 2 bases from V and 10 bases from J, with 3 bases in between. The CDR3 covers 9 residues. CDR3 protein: CASSFGAFF. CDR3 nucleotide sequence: TGTGCCAGCAGCTTCGGAGCTTTCTTT.

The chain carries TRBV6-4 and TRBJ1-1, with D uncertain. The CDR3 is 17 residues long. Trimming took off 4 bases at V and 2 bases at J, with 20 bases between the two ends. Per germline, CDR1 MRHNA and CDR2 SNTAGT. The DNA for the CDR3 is TGTGCCAGCAGTGTATCTTTTGTTTCGGGAGAAAACACTGAAGCTTTCTTT. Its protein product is CASSVSFVSGENTEAFF.

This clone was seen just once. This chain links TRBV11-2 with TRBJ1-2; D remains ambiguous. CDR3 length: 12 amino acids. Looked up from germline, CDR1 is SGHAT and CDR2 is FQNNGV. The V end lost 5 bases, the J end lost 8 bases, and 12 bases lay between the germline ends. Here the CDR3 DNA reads TGTGCCAGCAGCCACGGGTCTGGGGGCTACACCTTC. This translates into CASSHGSGGYTF.

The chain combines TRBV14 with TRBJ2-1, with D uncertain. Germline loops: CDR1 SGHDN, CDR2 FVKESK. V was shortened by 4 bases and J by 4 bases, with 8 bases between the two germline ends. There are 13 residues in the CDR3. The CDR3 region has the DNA TGTGCCAGCAGCCTGGGCTCATACAATGAGCAGTTCTTC. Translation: CASSLGSYNEQFF.

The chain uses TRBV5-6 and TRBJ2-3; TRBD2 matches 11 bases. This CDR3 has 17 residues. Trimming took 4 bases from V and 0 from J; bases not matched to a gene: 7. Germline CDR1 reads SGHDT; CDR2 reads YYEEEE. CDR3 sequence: CASSPGLAGQSTDTQYF. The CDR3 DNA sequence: TGTGCCAGCAGCCCCGGACTAGCGGGTCAAAGCACAGATACGCAGTATTTT. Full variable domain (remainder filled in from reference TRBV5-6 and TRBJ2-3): DAGVTQSPTHLIKTRGQQVTLRCSPKSGHDTVSWYQQALGQGPQFIFQYYEEEERQRGNFPDRFSGHQFPNYSSELNVNALLLGDSALYLCASSPGLAGQSTDTQYFGPGTRLTVL.

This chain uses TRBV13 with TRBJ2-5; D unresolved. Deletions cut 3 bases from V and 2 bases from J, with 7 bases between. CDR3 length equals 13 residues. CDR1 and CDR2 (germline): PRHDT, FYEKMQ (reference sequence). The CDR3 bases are TGTGCCAGCAGCTTCGGCAGGCAAGAGACCCAGTACTTC. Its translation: CASSFGRQETQYF.

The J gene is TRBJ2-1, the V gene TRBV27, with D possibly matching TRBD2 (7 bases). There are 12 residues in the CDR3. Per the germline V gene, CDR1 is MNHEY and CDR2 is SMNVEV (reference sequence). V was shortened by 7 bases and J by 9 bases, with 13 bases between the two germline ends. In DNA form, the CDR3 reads TGTGCCAGCATGAGGGGGGGCTCTGAGCAGTTCTTC. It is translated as CASMRGGSEQFF.

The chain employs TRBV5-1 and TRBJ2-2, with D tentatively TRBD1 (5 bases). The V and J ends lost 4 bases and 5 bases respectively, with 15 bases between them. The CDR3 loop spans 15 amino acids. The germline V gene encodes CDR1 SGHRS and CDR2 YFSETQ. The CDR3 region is CASSQTGFVTGELFF. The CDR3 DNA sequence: TGCGCCAGCAGCCAAACAGGTTTTGTGACCGGGGAGCTGTTTTTT.

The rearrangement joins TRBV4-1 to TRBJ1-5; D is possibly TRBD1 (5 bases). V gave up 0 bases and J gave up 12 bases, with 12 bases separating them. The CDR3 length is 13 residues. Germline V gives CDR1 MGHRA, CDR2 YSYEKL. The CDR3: CASSQDPLQDQHF. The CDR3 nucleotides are TGCGCCAGCAGCCAAGACCCCCTACAGGACCAGCATTTT.

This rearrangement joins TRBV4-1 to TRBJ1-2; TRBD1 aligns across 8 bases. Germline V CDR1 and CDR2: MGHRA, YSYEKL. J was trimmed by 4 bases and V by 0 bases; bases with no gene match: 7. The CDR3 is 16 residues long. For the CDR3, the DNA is TGCGCCAGCAGCCAAGAGATTCAGGGGGCTGGCTATGGCTACACCTTC. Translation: CASSQEIQGAGYGYTF.

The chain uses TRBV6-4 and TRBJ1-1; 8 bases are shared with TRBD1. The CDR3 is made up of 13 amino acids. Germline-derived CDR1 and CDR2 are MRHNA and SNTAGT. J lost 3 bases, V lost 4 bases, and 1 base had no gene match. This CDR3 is CASSAGGHTEAFF. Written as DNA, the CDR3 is TGTGCCAGCAGTGCAGGGGGCCACACTGAAGCTTTCTTT.

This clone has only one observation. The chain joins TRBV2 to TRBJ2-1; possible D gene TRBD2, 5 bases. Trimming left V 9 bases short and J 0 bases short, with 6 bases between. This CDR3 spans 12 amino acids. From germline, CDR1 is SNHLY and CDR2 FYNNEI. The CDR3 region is CARGSSYNEQFF. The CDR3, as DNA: TGTGCCAGGGGGAGCTCCTACAATGAGCAGTTCTTC.

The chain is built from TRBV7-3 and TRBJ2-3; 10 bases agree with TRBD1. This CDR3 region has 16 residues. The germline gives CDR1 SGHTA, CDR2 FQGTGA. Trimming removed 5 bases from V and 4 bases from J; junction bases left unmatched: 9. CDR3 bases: TGTGCCAGCAGCCCCGAGGGACAGGGGTATTCAGATACGCAGTATTTT. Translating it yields CASSPEGQGYSDTQYF.

The CDR3 DNA follows: TGTGCCAGCAGTGGTCTGTTGAACACTGAAGCTTTCTTT. Protein product: CASSGLLNTEAFF. This chain links TRBV6-1 with TRBJ1-1; D not certain. CDR3 size: 13 residues. V was trimmed by 4 bases and J by 0 bases, leaving 6 bases between them. Germline V gives CDR1 MNHNS, CDR2 SASEGT.

CDR3 sequence: CASSLRGGGAKTGELFF. Written as DNA, the CDR3 is TGCGCCAGCAGCCTAAGGGGCGGGGGGGCAAAGACCGGGGAGCTGTTTTTT. The J gene is TRBJ2-2, the V gene TRBV4-1, with 9 bases lining up with TRBD2. V gave up 4 bases and J gave up 5 bases; unmatched junction bases: 11. CDR3 length: 17 amino acids. CDR1 and CDR2 (germline): MGHRA, YSYEKL.

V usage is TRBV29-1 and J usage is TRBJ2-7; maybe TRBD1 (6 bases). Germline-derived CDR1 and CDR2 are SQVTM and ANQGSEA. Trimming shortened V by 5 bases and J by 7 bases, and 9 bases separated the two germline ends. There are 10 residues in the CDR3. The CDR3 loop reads CSVIQGEQYF. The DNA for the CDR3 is TGCAGCGTTATCCAGGGGGAGCAGTACTTC.

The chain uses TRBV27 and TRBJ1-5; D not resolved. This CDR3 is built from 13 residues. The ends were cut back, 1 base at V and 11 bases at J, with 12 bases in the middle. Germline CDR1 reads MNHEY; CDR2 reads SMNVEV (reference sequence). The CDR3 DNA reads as TGTGCCAGCAGTTTATGGGCAGGCTCAGCCCAGCATTTT. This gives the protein CASSLWAGSAQHF.